The rows below give T cell receptor beta chains drawn from one sample of a study of blood T cell repertoires in COVID-19. The data were produced by immunoSEQ multiplex PCR, yet TCRdb's version contains in-frame clones alone and is incomplete. The sample has fewer than 250,000 clones, 75% to 85% seen once; the top ten hold about 4.4%. Material for sequencing was peripheral blood. These receptors came from a woman in her sixties or seventies with acute or convalescent COVID-19. CDR3s leave out the opening cysteine and the closing phenylalanine or tryptophan. Each record gives: V gene, CDR3 length, D gene, CDR3 protein. D genes are given only for firm matches.

v_call: TRBV5-1
cdr3_length: 13
d_call: NA
cdr3_aa: ASSLLSGINQPQH

v_call: TRBV7-7
cdr3_length: 13
d_call: NA
cdr3_aa: ASSLGARKAEKLF

v_call: TRBV4-3
cdr3_length: 11
d_call: NA
cdr3_aa: ASSHYTNTEAF

v_call: TRBV7-2
cdr3_length: 12
d_call: NA
cdr3_aa: ASSLAGQSYGYT

v_call: TRBV5-6
cdr3_length: 14
d_call: TRBD2
cdr3_aa: ASSAYLAGNYNEQF

v_call: TRBV7-9
cdr3_length: 13
d_call: TRBD1
cdr3_aa: ASSELQGAGNTIY

v_call: TRBV5-1
cdr3_length: 13
d_call: TRBD1
cdr3_aa: ASSIGTGGVPEQF

v_call: TRBV11-2
cdr3_length: 12
d_call: TRBD1
cdr3_aa: ASSPGGEGSGYT

v_call: TRBV5-5
cdr3_length: 11
d_call: NA
cdr3_aa: ASMTQLNTEAF

v_call: TRBV6-6
cdr3_length: 12
d_call: TRBD1
cdr3_aa: ASSGTGVGEKLF

v_call: TRBV5-6
cdr3_length: 13
d_call: NA
cdr3_aa: ASSRWDINTDTQY

v_call: TRBV7-7
cdr3_length: 14
d_call: NA
cdr3_aa: ASSLVGSGGWETQY

v_call: TRBV6-5
cdr3_length: 11
d_call: NA
cdr3_aa: ASSPTGRETQY

v_call: TRBV5-1
cdr3_length: 16
d_call: NA
cdr3_aa: ASSLVGGQGWKNTEAF